This is a list of T cell receptor beta chains from one sample in a study of blood T cell repertoires in COVID-19. TCRdb's copy holds only in-frame clones and misses some; the assay was immunoSEQ multiplex PCR. The table has approximately 140,000 clones, 85% to 90% seen once. The sequenced sample consisted of peripheral blood. The source of these receptors is a woman between 40 and 55 years old with acute or convalescent COVID-19. Both conserved end residues are part of each CDR3. A D gene is named only where the DNA matches it firmly. Rows give clone size only sometimes, using once, few, many, or a class for an expanded clone.

D: NA; J: TRBJ2-7; size: NA; V: TRBV5-6; DNA: TGTGCCAGCAGTCAGGCCTACGAGCAGTACTTC; CDR3: CASSQAYEQYF
D: TRBD1; J: TRBJ2-2; size: NA; V: TRBV30; DNA: TGTGCCTGGTCAAGCTTCTCCCGGGACAGAGCGAACACCGGGGAGCTGTTTTTT; CDR3: CAWSSFSRDRANTGELFF
D: NA; J: TRBJ1-2; size: NA; V: TRBV14; DNA: TGTGCCAGCAGCCAAGATCCCCTGGGCGGCTACACCTTC; CDR3: CASSQDPLGGYTF
D: NA; J: TRBJ2-2; size: NA; V: TRBV5-1; DNA: TGCGCCAGCGCCAAGACTAGTTCCGGGGAGCTGTTTTTT; CDR3: CASAKTSSGELFF
D: NA; J: TRBJ1-2; size: NA; V: TRBV6-2/TRBV6-3; DNA: TGTGCCAGCAGTCATCGCGGGCAGGCCAACTATGGCTACACCTTC; CDR3: CASSHRGQANYGYTF
D: TRBD2; J: TRBJ2-3; size: NA; V: TRBV6-2/TRBV6-3; DNA: TGTGCCAGCAGTTACTCCCCTTATAGCGGGGGGGCGCAGTATTTT; CDR3: CASSYSPYSGGAQYF
D: TRBD2; J: TRBJ2-2; size: once; V: TRBV4-3; DNA: TGCGCCAGCAGCCAAGGGCCGGGGGGAAGGTGGGACGGGGAGCTGTTTTTT; CDR3: CASSQGPGGRWDGELFF
D: NA; J: TRBJ1-1; size: NA; V: TRBV5-1; DNA: TGCGCCAGCAGCTTGGGAGGCGGAGGGAACACTGAAGCTTTCTTT; CDR3: CASSLGGGGNTEAFF
D: TRBD1; J: TRBJ1-3; size: NA; V: TRBV10-3; DNA: TGTGCCATCAGGGGGACAGGTTCCTCTGGAAACACCATATATTTT; CDR3: CAIRGTGSSGNTIYF
D: NA; J: TRBJ1-1; size: once; V: TRBV10-3; DNA: TGTGCCATCAGTGAGTCGGGCAGGGCTTTCTTT; CDR3: CAISESGRAFF
D: NA; J: TRBJ2-1; size: NA; V: TRBV5-1; DNA: TGCGCCAGCAGCTGGCGGGCTGGGGAACCCAATGAGCAGTTCTTC; CDR3: CASSWRAGEPNEQFF
D: TRBD1; J: TRBJ2-4; size: NA; V: TRBV18; DNA: TGTGCCAGCTCACAAAGGGGACAGGGCTCAGCCAAAAACATTCAGTACTTC; CDR3: CASSQRGQGSAKNIQYF
D: TRBD1; J: TRBJ2-5; size: NA; V: TRBV29-1; DNA: TGCAGCGTCTCCCGTCGGGACAGGGGCTCAAGAGAGTCCCAGTACTTC; CDR3: CSVSRRDRGSRESQYF
D: TRBD1; J: TRBJ1-3; size: NA; V: TRBV19; DNA: TGTGCCAGTAGTTTATTGACCTGGACAGGGCCCCACTCTGGAAACACCATATATTTT; CDR3: CASSLLTWTGPHSGNTIYF
D: TRBD1; J: TRBJ1-1; size: NA; V: TRBV28; DNA: TGTGCCAGCAGTTTGGTCGGACAGGGTGGGAACACTGAAGCTTTCTTT; CDR3: CASSLVGQGGNTEAFF
D: TRBD1; J: TRBJ1-4; size: NA; V: TRBV5-7; DNA: TGTGCCAGCAGCTCCGGGACAGCTAATGAAAAACTGTTTTTT; CDR3: CASSSGTANEKLFF
D: TRBD1; J: TRBJ2-3; size: NA; V: TRBV7-3; DNA: TGTGCCAGCAGCTTAGGGACAGGGAATCAGGATACGCAGTATTTT; CDR3: CASSLGTGNQDTQYF
D: TRBD1; J: TRBJ1-1; size: NA; V: TRBV20-1; DNA: TGCAGTGCTCGGACAGGGACGTCTTTTTTCTTT; CDR3: CSARTGTSFFF
D: TRBD2; J: TRBJ2-4; size: NA; V: TRBV5-4; DNA: TGTGCCAGCAGCTTCGAGCGGGGGAGCGGCAAAAACATTCAGTACTTC; CDR3: CASSFERGSGKNIQYF
D: NA; J: TRBJ2-5; size: NA; V: TRBV5-6; DNA: TGTGCCAGCAGCTTAGCGGGCCTTAAAGAGACCCAGTACTTC; CDR3: CASSLAGLKETQYF
D: TRBD2; J: TRBJ2-1; size: NA; V: TRBV9; DNA: TGTGCCAGCAGCGTAGGGGCTAGCGGGGTCTACAATGAGCAGTTCTTC; CDR3: CASSVGASGVYNEQFF
D: NA; J: TRBJ1-1; size: NA; V: TRBV6-5; DNA: TGTGCCAGCAGAGTAAAAACAGGGAACACTGAAGCTTTCTTT; CDR3: CASRVKTGNTEAFF
D: NA; J: TRBJ2-7; size: NA; V: TRBV28; DNA: TGTGCCAGCAGTTTAGCGGATGCCGAGCAGTACTTC; CDR3: CASSLADAEQYF
D: NA; J: TRBJ1-1; size: NA; V: TRBV10-3; DNA: TGTGCCATCAGTCCCCGACAGGATGGGACTGAAGCTTTCTTT; CDR3: CAISPRQDGTEAFF
D: NA; J: TRBJ1-1; size: NA; V: TRBV9; DNA: TGTGCCAGCAGCGACAGGGTCGGAAACACTGAAGCTTTCTTT; CDR3: CASSDRVGNTEAFF
D: NA; J: TRBJ2-2; size: once; V: TRBV28; DNA: TGTGCCAGCAGTTTATCCTCTTCGACTAGGTGGACCGGGGAGCTGTTTTTT; CDR3: CASSLSSSTRWTGELFF
D: TRBD2; J: TRBJ2-7; size: NA; V: TRBV6-2/TRBV6-3; DNA: TGTGCCAGCAGTTACTCGACTAGCGCCCACGAGCAGTACTTC; CDR3: CASSYSTSAHEQYF
D: NA; J: TRBJ2-2; size: NA; V: TRBV11-3; DNA: TGTGCCAGCAGCTTAGGGGGAGCGAACACCGGGGAGCTGTTTTTT; CDR3: CASSLGGANTGELFF
D: NA; J: TRBJ2-7; size: once; V: TRBV4-3; DNA: TGCGCCAGCAGCCCTACGGGAGAAGGTCACGAGCAGTACTTC; CDR3: CASSPTGEGHEQYF
D: TRBD1; J: TRBJ2-2; size: NA; V: TRBV4-3; DNA: TGCGCCAGCAGCCAAGAAACAGGGGTGGTCACCGGGGAGCTGTTTTTT; CDR3: CASSQETGVVTGELFF
D: TRBD2; J: TRBJ2-3; size: NA; V: TRBV6-5; DNA: TGTGCCAGCAGTTACTCCCCGGGGGGGGCAGATACGCAGTATTTT; CDR3: CASSYSPGGADTQYF
D: TRBD1; J: TRBJ2-3; size: NA; V: TRBV6-4; DNA: TGTGCCAGCAGTGACGGCACAGGGGGAACAGATACGCAGTATTTT; CDR3: CASSDGTGGTDTQYF
D: NA; J: TRBJ1-2; size: NA; V: TRBV4-3; DNA: TGCGCCAGCAGCCATCCCCCGGGGGGAGGCTACACCTTC; CDR3: CASSHPPGGGYTF
D: TRBD1; J: TRBJ2-7; size: NA; V: TRBV11-1; DNA: TGTGCCAGCAGCTTCCCCCAGGGGGCATTGCACGAGCAGTACTTC; CDR3: CASSFPQGALHEQYF
D: NA; J: TRBJ2-2; size: NA; V: TRBV7-3; DNA: TGTGCCAGCAGCTTAGGGACTGACACCGGGGAGCTGTTTTTT; CDR3: CASSLGTDTGELFF
D: TRBD1; J: TRBJ1-1; size: NA; V: TRBV9; DNA: TGTGCCAGCAGCGTCGGGGACAGTAACACTGAAGCTTTCTTT; CDR3: CASSVGDSNTEAFF
D: NA; J: TRBJ2-2; size: NA; V: TRBV6-5; DNA: TGTGCCAGCAGTTACTCGAGCGGGAACACCGGGGAGCTGTTTTTT; CDR3: CASSYSSGNTGELFF
D: NA; J: TRBJ1-2; size: NA; V: TRBV7-2; DNA: TGTGCCAGCAGCTCATTCGGGTTGTTCTCTGGCTACACCTTC; CDR3: CASSSFGLFSGYTF
D: NA; J: TRBJ2-7; size: NA; V: TRBV20-1; DNA: TGCAGTGCTTCCGGGACACCCGAGCAGTACTTC; CDR3: CSASGTPEQYF
D: NA; J: TRBJ1-3; size: NA; V: TRBV9; DNA: TGTGCCAGCAGCGCTAACAGGTTTCTTGACGGAAACACCATATATTTT; CDR3: CASSANRFLDGNTIYF
D: TRBD2; J: TRBJ2-3; size: few; V: TRBV6-2/TRBV6-3; DNA: TGTGCCAGCAGTGGACTAGCGGGAGCAGATACGCAGTATTTT; CDR3: CASSGLAGADTQYF
D: NA; J: TRBJ1-6; size: once; V: TRBV6-5; DNA: TGTGCCAGCAGCTCGGGTCGGTATAATTCACCCCTCCACTTT; CDR3: CASSSGRYNSPLHF
D: NA; J: TRBJ1-2; size: NA; V: TRBV9; DNA: TGTGCCAGCAGCGTTATTCACCCAGGGGACTATGGCTACACCTTC; CDR3: CASSVIHPGDYGYTF
D: NA; J: TRBJ1-5; size: NA; V: TRBV7-8; DNA: TGTGCCAGCAGCTCCCAGGGGTTAAGCAATCAGCCCCAGCATTTT; CDR3: CASSSQGLSNQPQHF
D: TRBD1; J: TRBJ2-1; size: NA; V: TRBV28; DNA: TGTGCCAGCAGACCACAGGGGCCCTACAATGAGCAGTTCTTC; CDR3: CASRPQGPYNEQFF
D: TRBD1; J: TRBJ1-5; size: NA; V: TRBV7-2; DNA: TGTGCCAGCAGCTTTGGGACAGGGCGAAATCAGCCCCAGCATTTT; CDR3: CASSFGTGRNQPQHF
D: NA; J: TRBJ2-7; size: NA; V: TRBV24-1; DNA: TGTGCCACCATACTCGACAGGCCTAAGACCTACGAGCAGTACTTC; CDR3: CATILDRPKTYEQYF
D: NA; J: TRBJ2-5; size: NA; V: TRBV4-1; DNA: TGCGCCAGCAGAATTGGGGCTTCTCCGACGGAGACCCAGTACTTC; CDR3: CASRIGASPTETQYF
D: NA; J: TRBJ1-3; size: NA; V: TRBV5-1; DNA: TGCGCCAGCAGCCTCGGAGATCTGAGGGGAAACACCATATATTTT; CDR3: CASSLGDLRGNTIYF
D: TRBD2; J: TRBJ2-2; size: NA; V: TRBV7-6; DNA: TGTGCCAGCAGCTTAGGCTCTAGCGGGATCACCGGGGAGCTGTTTTTT; CDR3: CASSLGSSGITGELFF
D: TRBD1; J: TRBJ2-7; size: NA; V: TRBV19; DNA: TGTGCCACACGCACCGGGACAGGAGCCTCCGAGCAGTACTTC; CDR3: CATRTGTGASEQYF
D: TRBD1; J: TRBJ2-7; size: NA; V: TRBV5-1; DNA: TGCGCCAGCAGCAATAGGGACAGGGGGAGTTCCTACGAGCAGTACTTC; CDR3: CASSNRDRGSSYEQYF
D: NA; J: TRBJ1-3; size: NA; V: TRBV4-3; DNA: TGCGCCAGCAGCCAAGATCCTTCAGGGGATGGAAACACCATATATTTT; CDR3: CASSQDPSGDGNTIYF
D: TRBD2; J: TRBJ2-7; size: few; V: TRBV3-1/TRBV3-2; DNA: TGTGCCAGTGGCGAATTAGCGGGACGGATGGGTGAGCAGTACTTC; CDR3: CASGELAGRMGEQYF